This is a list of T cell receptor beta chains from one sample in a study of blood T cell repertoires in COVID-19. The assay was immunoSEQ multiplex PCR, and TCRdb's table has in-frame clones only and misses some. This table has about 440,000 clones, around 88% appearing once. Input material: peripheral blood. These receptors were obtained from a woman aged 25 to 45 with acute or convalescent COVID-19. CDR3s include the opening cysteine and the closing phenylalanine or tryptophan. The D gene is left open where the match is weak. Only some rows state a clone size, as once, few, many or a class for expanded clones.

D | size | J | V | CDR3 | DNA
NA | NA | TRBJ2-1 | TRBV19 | CAINRESYNEQFF | TGTGCCATCAACAGGGAATCCTACAATGAGCAGTTCTTC
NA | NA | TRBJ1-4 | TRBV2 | CASGSKTAGNEKLFF | TGTGCCAGCGGGTCCAAGACAGCCGGTAATGAAAAACTGTTTTTT
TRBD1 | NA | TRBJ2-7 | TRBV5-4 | CASSLGPGTGTSEQYF | TGTGCCAGCAGCTTAGGTCCCGGGACAGGAACATCCGAGCAGTACTTC
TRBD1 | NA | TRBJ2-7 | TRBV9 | CASSRMTGSSYEQYF | TGTGCCAGCAGCAGAATGACAGGGAGCTCCTACGAGCAGTACTTC
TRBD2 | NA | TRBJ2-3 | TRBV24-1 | CATSAGSWDWTSGGYTDTQYF | TGTGCCACCAGTGCGGGATCTTGGGATTGGACTAGCGGGGGATACACAGATACGCAGTATTTT
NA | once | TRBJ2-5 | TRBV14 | CASSPGQAEGETQYF | TGTGCCAGCAGCCCCGGGCAGGCTGAGGGAGAGACCCAGTACTTC
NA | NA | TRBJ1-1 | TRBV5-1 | CASLRVPDTEAFF | TGCGCCAGTCTCAGGGTACCGGACACTGAAGCTTTCTTT
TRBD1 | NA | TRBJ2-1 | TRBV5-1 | CASSYGTGVSAEQFF | TGCGCCAGCAGCTACGGGACAGGGGTGTCGGCTGAGCAGTTCTTC
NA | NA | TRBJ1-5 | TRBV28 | CASSTTVQAGWDQPQHF | TGTGCCAGCTCTACCACTGTTCAGGCAGGGTGGGATCAGCCCCAGCATTTT
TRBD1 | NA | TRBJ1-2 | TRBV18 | CASSPGTGGANYGYTF | TGTGCCAGCTCACCCGGGACAGGGGGAGCTAACTATGGCTACACCTTC
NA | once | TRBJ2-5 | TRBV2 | CASSEGGRQETQYF | TGTGCCAGCAGTGAAGGGGGCCGACAAGAGACCCAGTACTTC